What follows is one TCR beta chain and its context. Its specificity is not known. Germline V lookup: CDR1 MRHNA, CDR2 SNTAGT. V lost 3 bases to trimming and J lost 9 bases; unmatched junction nucleotides: 6. The CDR3 runs to 13 residues. The data belong to a study of cytomegalovirus exposure and HLA in healthy donors. Study-wide findings and caveats: The study flagged around 150 TCR beta chains as cytomegalovirus-associated.

Each donor's status was that of a healthy bone marrow donor. PCR primers comprised 60 Vbeta and 13 Jbeta primers. Only in-frame clones appear in the TCRdb table, and some are missing; sequencing was by immunoSEQ multiplex PCR. The data contain under 250,000 clones, 70% to 80% of them singletons. Sequenced: PBMCs. This chain joins TRBV6-4 and TRBJ2-7; 9 positions match TRBD2. The source is a male donor in good health and CMV-seronegative. The chain's CDR3 is CASSEKAGGGQYF. CDR3 nucleotides: TGTGCCAGCAGTGAAAAAGCGGGAGGCGGGCAGTACTTC.